This note documents a single TCR beta chain sequence. This sample was taken from a study of T cell repertoires in cytomegalovirus infection. Study at large: The public TCR beta signatures pointed to both CMV infection and matching HLA type.

One entry per CDR3 protein results from TCRdb running MiXCR on the reads. This table has around 180,000 distinct CDR3 sequences, roughly 27% appearing once. Germline CDR1 reads SQVTM; CDR2 reads ANQGSEA. The CDR3 contains 12 residues. V lost 7 bases to trimming and J lost 8 bases, with 12 bases between them. Specimen: PBMCs. The chain links TRBV29-1 to TRBJ1-6; D possibly corresponds to TRBD1 (6 bases). The receptor was isolated from a human donor in good health (CMV status not recorded). Some clones in this sample may be carry-over from other donors' samples. The CDR3 sequence is CSAQDSYSPLHF. The CDR3 DNA is TGCAGCGCCCAGGACAGTTATTCACCCCTCCACTTT.